In this sample, the clone carrying this T cell receptor (beta chain) turned up a few times. Its antigen is as yet unknown. PCR was performed a second time for about 7 to 11 cycles using a sample-barcoded 5' primer and a J-beta primer mix. The template-switch adaptor was a 5' adaptor with 12 random nucleotides. It tagged each cDNA molecule. Each CDR3 protein is one row after TCRdb ran MiXCR on the 5' RACE reads. The data show about 1.6 million distinct CDR3 sequences, with approximately 32% seen just once and roughly 12% held by the top ten. Each sample used at least 7 million PBMCs. These data come from a study of blood T cells in healthy people across ages. Study-wide findings and caveats: Age showed a roughly linear inverse relationship with TCR beta diversity per million T cells.

The ends were cut back, 6 bases at V and 2 bases at J, with 17 bases in the middle. CDR1 and CDR2 (germline): DFQATT, SNEGSKA (reference sequence). The CDR3 is 14 amino acids. The V and J genes are TRBV20-1 and TRBJ2-7, with D perhaps matching TRBD2 (5 bases). The specimen sequenced was blood. This receptor was obtained from a young woman in good health. The CDR3 DNA reads as TGCAGTGCCCTCGGACGTAGCGTTCCCTACGAGCAGTACTTC. Translation: CSALGRSVPYEQYF.